A single TCR beta chain is shown here with its context. The antigen is not known. The data were obtained in a study of cytomegalovirus exposure and HLA in healthy donors. The overall study: Of all 400 or so donors who were genotyped, roughly 85% belonged to the Caucasian-associated ancestry cluster.

J gave up 2 bases and V 0 bases, and 6 bases lay outside the gene matches. The CDR3 has 16 amino acids. Germline lookup yields CDR1 LNHNV and CDR2 YYDKDF (reference sequence). Donors in the study were healthy people who gave bone marrow. Although they were nominally healthy when sampled, donors likely had unrecorded immune exposures. Overall study findings and caveats: In a later analysis, at a false discovery rate of 0.05, 15,000 to 20,000 TCR beta sequences matched HLA alleles.

The PCR was carried out with 60 Vbeta primers and 13 Jbeta primers. Sequencing used immunoSEQ multiplex PCR; TCRdb keeps in-frame clones, though not all of them. The table shows 30,000 to 40,000 clones, with roughly three quarters occurring only once. What was sequenced was PBMCs. The chain links TRBV15 to TRBJ2-5; 7 bases align to TRBD2. This sequence originates from a man aged 25-40 years in good health and CMV-seronegative. The CDR3 sequence: CATSRDTGGGQETQYF. The CDR3, as DNA: TGTGCCACCAGCAGAGATACGGGGGGAGGTCAAGAGACCCAGTACTTC.